The rows below give T cell receptor beta chains drawn from one sample of a study of T cell responses to AZD1222 COVID-19 vaccine. Sequencing used immunoSEQ multiplex PCR; TCRdb keeps in-frame clones, though not all of them. The repertoire holds about 200,000 clones, around 88% seen once, with approximately 7.7% in the top ten. The sample in question was peripheral blood, obtained on day 0 of AZD1222 vaccination. The receptors derive from an adult in good health. Both conserved end residues are part of each CDR3. Rows may omit the clone size; those that give it use once, few, many or a size class.

v_gene: TRBV4-1
abundance: .
j_gene: TRBJ1-1
CDR3aa: CASSQDTPVLGYTEAFF

v_gene: TRBV12-3/TRBV12-4
abundance: .
j_gene: TRBJ1-2
CDR3aa: CASSLGPNGYTF

v_gene: TRBV5-1
abundance: .
j_gene: TRBJ1-5
CDR3aa: CASKRRRQPQHF

v_gene: TRBV4-3
abundance: .
j_gene: TRBJ2-3
CDR3aa: CASSQDSSPDTQYF

v_gene: TRBV5-1
abundance: .
j_gene: TRBJ1-1
CDR3aa: CASSGLNTGSAEAFF

v_gene: TRBV6-2/TRBV6-3
abundance: .
j_gene: TRBJ1-1
CDR3aa: CASSYAGGRPEAFF

v_gene: TRBV10-3
abundance: .
j_gene: TRBJ1-5
CDR3aa: CAISDPQYSNQPQHF

v_gene: TRBV6-5
abundance: .
j_gene: TRBJ1-5
CDR3aa: CASSRQGTNQPQHF

v_gene: TRBV7-3
abundance: .
j_gene: TRBJ1-6
CDR3aa: CASSSPDRPGLPHYNSPLHF

v_gene: TRBV5-3
abundance: .
j_gene: TRBJ1-5
CDR3aa: CARRTGGVGQPQHF

v_gene: TRBV29-1
abundance: .
j_gene: TRBJ2-1
CDR3aa: CSVGGGFRIFNNEQFF

v_gene: TRBV11-2
abundance: .
j_gene: TRBJ1-5
CDR3aa: CASSLDGYSNQPQHF

v_gene: TRBV6-5
abundance: once
j_gene: TRBJ1-5
CDR3aa: CASSTGSGDHQPQHF

v_gene: TRBV7-2
abundance: once
j_gene: TRBJ2-2
CDR3aa: CASSLAREWVGELFF

v_gene: TRBV29-1
abundance: .
j_gene: TRBJ2-7
CDR3aa: CSVDGPSGEQYF

v_gene: TRBV25-1
abundance: .
j_gene: TRBJ2-1
CDR3aa: CASSDRVGGSYNEQFF

v_gene: TRBV28
abundance: .
j_gene: TRBJ2-1
CDR3aa: CASNLGLANNEQFF

v_gene: TRBV5-4
abundance: .
j_gene: TRBJ2-7
CDR3aa: CASSPGTAPSYEQYF

v_gene: TRBV5-1
abundance: .
j_gene: TRBJ1-2
CDR3aa: CASSLAMRGYTF

v_gene: TRBV5-4
abundance: .
j_gene: TRBJ1-2
CDR3aa: CASSPTGGTNYGYTF

v_gene: TRBV5-4
abundance: .
j_gene: TRBJ1-2
CDR3aa: CASSPRGPFYGYTF

v_gene: TRBV9
abundance: .
j_gene: TRBJ2-2
CDR3aa: CASSSGGAPRSTGELFF

v_gene: TRBV6-5
abundance: .
j_gene: TRBJ1-1
CDR3aa: CASTGDRGRGAFF

v_gene: TRBV5-1
abundance: .
j_gene: TRBJ1-2
CDR3aa: CASSLQQGADGYTF

v_gene: TRBV6-5
abundance: .
j_gene: TRBJ1-5
CDR3aa: CASSDRGYQPQHF

v_gene: TRBV11-2
abundance: .
j_gene: TRBJ1-6
CDR3aa: CASSPPIQDLWDNSPLHF

v_gene: TRBV19
abundance: .
j_gene: TRBJ1-4
CDR3aa: CASSPLLGGRPTNEKLFF

v_gene: TRBV24-1
abundance: .
j_gene: TRBJ2-3
CDR3aa: CATPGTDTQYF

v_gene: TRBV5-1
abundance: once
j_gene: TRBJ2-7
CDR3aa: CASRPTSGGNNLYEQYF

v_gene: TRBV5-1
abundance: few
j_gene: TRBJ2-1
CDR3aa: CASSLVGGEQFF

v_gene: TRBV28
abundance: .
j_gene: TRBJ1-6
CDR3aa: CASSLDRVGGPNSPLHF

v_gene: TRBV28
abundance: once
j_gene: TRBJ2-7
CDR3aa: CASSLTDRRVHEQYF

v_gene: TRBV25-1
abundance: .
j_gene: TRBJ1-6
CDR3aa: CASSGRSTGPNSPLHF

v_gene: TRBV7-3
abundance: .
j_gene: TRBJ2-6
CDR3aa: CASSLTSGANVLTF

v_gene: TRBV5-1
abundance: .
j_gene: TRBJ1-3
CDR3aa: CASSLEGSGNTIYF

v_gene: TRBV7-9
abundance: .
j_gene: TRBJ1-6
CDR3aa: CASSLVAAGVRDSPLHF

v_gene: TRBV28
abundance: .
j_gene: TRBJ1-3
CDR3aa: CASSLDRGGNTIYF

v_gene: TRBV5-1
abundance: .
j_gene: TRBJ2-5
CDR3aa: CASSTQETQYF

v_gene: TRBV7-2
abundance: .
j_gene: TRBJ1-1
CDR3aa: CASSGRGDTEAFF

v_gene: TRBV30
abundance: .
j_gene: TRBJ2-1
CDR3aa: CAWNGGGAGEQFF

v_gene: TRBV2
abundance: .
j_gene: TRBJ1-2
CDR3aa: CASIEWVVNYGYTF

v_gene: TRBV4-1
abundance: once
j_gene: TRBJ2-7
CDR3aa: CASSQQQGTYEQYF

v_gene: TRBV7-6
abundance: .
j_gene: TRBJ2-2
CDR3aa: CASSRPGQGGTGELFF

v_gene: TRBV30
abundance: .
j_gene: TRBJ1-6
CDR3aa: CVGAPAGYNSPLHF

v_gene: TRBV7-9
abundance: .
j_gene: TRBJ1-1
CDR3aa: CASSRILNTEAFF